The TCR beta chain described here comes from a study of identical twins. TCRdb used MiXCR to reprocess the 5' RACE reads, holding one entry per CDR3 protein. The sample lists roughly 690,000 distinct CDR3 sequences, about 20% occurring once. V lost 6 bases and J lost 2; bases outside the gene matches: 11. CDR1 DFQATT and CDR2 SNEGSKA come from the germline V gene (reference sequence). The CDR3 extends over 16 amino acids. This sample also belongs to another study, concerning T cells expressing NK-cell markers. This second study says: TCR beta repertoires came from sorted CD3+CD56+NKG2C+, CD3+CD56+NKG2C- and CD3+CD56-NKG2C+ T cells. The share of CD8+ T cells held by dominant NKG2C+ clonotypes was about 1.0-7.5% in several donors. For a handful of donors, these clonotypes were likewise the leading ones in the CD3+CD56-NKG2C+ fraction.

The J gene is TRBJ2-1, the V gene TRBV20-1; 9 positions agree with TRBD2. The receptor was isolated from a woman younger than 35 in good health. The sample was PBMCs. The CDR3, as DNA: TGCAGTGCCACACTACCAGCGGGGGGTCCCTACAATGAGCAGTTCTTC. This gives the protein CSATLPAGGPYNEQFF.